Each of the 27 T cell receptor beta chains below was sequenced from the same sample in a study of cytomegalovirus exposure and HLA in healthy donors (dated by TCRdb to the late 2010s). Libraries were constructed by the immunoSEQ multiplex PCR assay. For the multiplex PCR, a mixture combining 60 forward primers for TCR Vbeta segments and 13 reverse primers for TCR Jbeta segments was used. Sourced from immuneACCESS, this table was stored by TCRdb with only in-frame sequences that have V and J called. A share of the clones is absent; for the studies checked, an unresolved V gene accounts for under half, and the remainder has no known explanation. This sample holds some 71,000 clones; roughly three quarters were observed only once. The ten top clones hold roughly 3% of the sample. The sequenced sample consisted of PBMCs. The receptors shown here come from a young man in good health and CMV-seronegative.

On this clone itself: Additional DNA sequences in this sample encode the identical CDR3. J is TRBJ1-6 and V is TRBV5-1; TRBD1 matches 8 bases. The CDR3 is made up of 15 amino acids. The V and J ends lost 5 bases and 5 bases, in that order; junction bases with no gene match: 6. Germline V gives CDR1 SGHRS, CDR2 YFSETQ. In DNA, the CDR3 is TGCGCCAGCAGGCGGACAGGGCCAAATAATTCACCCCTCCACTTT. This translates into CASRRTGPNNSPLHF. Full variable domain (remainder filled in from reference TRBV5-1 and TRBJ1-6): KAGVTQTPRYLIKTRGQQVTLSCSPISGHRSVSWYQQTPGQGLQFLFEYFSETQRNKGNFPGRFSGRQFSNSRSEMNVSTLELGDSALYLCASRRTGPNNSPLHFGNGTRLTVT.

This clone was found many times. This rearrangement joins TRBV10-3 to TRBJ2-2; no clear D gene. Germline V lookup: CDR1 ENHRY, CDR2 SYGVKD. This CDR3 comprises 12 residues. The ends were cut back, 3 bases at V and 5 bases at J, with 4 bases in the middle. CDR3 protein: CAISDPTGELFF. The CDR3 DNA sequence: TGTGCCATCAGTGACCCAACCGGGGAGCTGTTTTTT.

This chain links TRBV6-5 with TRBJ2-7, with D tentatively TRBD2 (5 bases). The CDR3 spans 16 residues. Trimming left V 0 bases short and J 2 bases short, with 14 bases between. The germline CDR1 and CDR2 sequences are MNHEY and SVGAGI. The CDR3 nucleotides are TGTGCCAGCAGTTACTCAGGCCTAGCTTCGACCTACGAGCAGTACGTC. Translating gives CASSYSGLASTYEQYV.

As to this clone: The junction departs from germline at one end; a sequencing error may be responsible. The J gene is TRBJ1-2, the V gene TRBV7-9; D is ambiguous. CDR3 length: 12 residues. CDR1 and CDR2 (germline): SEHNR, FQNEAQ (reference sequence). CDR3 DNA: TGTTCCAGCAGCTTATGGAGTGGGGGCTACACCTTC. Residues: CSSSLWSGGYTF.

J is TRBJ2-3 and V is TRBV30; tentatively, D is TRBD2 (7 bases). CDR3 length equals 19 residues. V shed 5 bases and J shed 0 bases, with 27 bases lying between them. The germline V gene has CDR1 GTSNPN and CDR2 SVGIG (reference sequence). CDR3: CAWRPGGQLPLSSTDTQYF. The DNA for the CDR3 is TGTGCCTGGCGACCGGGGGGCCAGCTACCTTTATCTAGCACAGATACGCAGTATTTT.

This clone has a handful of counts. The CDR3: CASSVVTPMNTGELFF. The CDR3, as DNA: TGTGCCAGCAGCGTAGTAACCCCTATGAACACCGGGGAGCTGTTTTTT. The rearrangement uses TRBV9 and TRBJ2-2; D is ambiguous. The CDR3 has 16 amino acids. The V end was cut by 0 bases, the J end by 1 base, with 10 bases between. Germline-derived CDR1 and CDR2 are SGDLS and YYNGEE.

The V gene is TRBV30, the J gene TRBJ1-6; TRBD1 matches 10 bases. Germline-derived CDR1 and CDR2 are GTSNPN and SVGIG (reference sequence). The CDR3 extends over 16 amino acids. The junction had 10 bases not matched to a gene; V was cut back by 1 base and J by 10 bases. The CDR3 nucleotides read TGTGCCTGGAGTGGTAGGACAGGGGGATATGGATCACCCCTCCACTTT. Residues: CAWSGRTGGYGSPLHF.

The J gene is TRBJ2-1, the V gene TRBV11-2; 7 positions match TRBD1. V shed 0 bases, J shed 5 bases, and the junction held 10 bases outside the gene matches. The CDR3 runs 17 residues. Germline values: CDR1 SGHAT, CDR2 FQNNGV. The CDR3 DNA reads as TGTGCCAGCAGCTTAGATAGAGGAAACAGGGGAAACAATGAGCAGTTCTTC. Protein product: CASSLDRGNRGNNEQFF.

The rearrangement links TRBV5-6 to TRBJ1-5; 8 bases are shared with TRBD1. Germline CDR1 is SGHDT and CDR2 is YYEEEE. CDR3 length: 17 residues. J lost 0 bases, V lost 5 bases, and 10 bases had no gene match. CDR3 nucleotide sequence: TGTGCCAGCAGTTACTACAGGGGGGCCTATAGCAATCAGCCCCAGCATTTT. It specifies CASSYYRGAYSNQPQHF.

The chain has TRBV11-1 and TRBJ2-5, with TRBD2 matching over 9 bases. Trimming at V came to 7 bases and at J to 4 bases, leaving 10 bases not matched to a gene. The length of the CDR3 is 15 residues. The germline gives CDR1 SGHAT, CDR2 FQDESV (reference sequence). CDR3 sequence (DNA): TGTGCCAGCACCGCGCGAGCGGGGGGTGGAGAGACCCAGTACTTC. This encodes CASTARAGGGETQYF.

The J gene is TRBJ1-5, the V gene TRBV19; D is undetermined. The CDR3 is 15 residues long. Deletions cut 6 bases from V and 0 bases from J, with 12 bases between. Per the germline V gene, CDR1 is LNHDA and CDR2 is SQIVND (reference sequence). The CDR3 nucleotides are TGTGCCAGTAGCGCAGGACTGAATAGCAATCAGCCCCAGCATTTT. Protein: CASSAGLNSNQPQHF.

This chain links TRBV29-1 with TRBJ2-5; maybe TRBD1 (6 bases). This CDR3 contains 13 residues. The germline V and J ends were trimmed by 6 bases and 2 bases, with 13 bases remaining between them. The germline gives CDR1 SQVTM, CDR2 ANQGSEA. CDR3 sequence reads: CSVGGQTQETQYF. DNA for the CDR3: TGCAGCGTGGGCGGACAGACACAAGAGACCCAGTACTTC.

V usage is TRBV28 and J usage is TRBJ1-5; a possible D gene is TRBD1 (6 bases). CDR1 is MDHEN, CDR2 SYDVKM, per germline. The CDR3 covers 15 residues. Trimming cost V 11 bases and J 5 bases, with 22 bases left between them. CDR3 residues: CAGGRADTDYQPQHF. CDR3 in DNA: TGTGCCGGGGGCCGGGCTGACACCGATTATCAGCCCCAGCATTTT.

This chain uses TRBV14 with TRBJ2-5, with 7 positions matching TRBD1. This CDR3 is built from 17 residues. Germline V lookup: CDR1 SGHDN, CDR2 FVKESK. Unmatched junction bases numbered 14, after V lost 4 bases and J lost 3 bases. The CDR3 protein is CASSPAPPTGWKETQYF. The DNA for the CDR3 is TGTGCCAGCAGCCCGGCTCCCCCGACAGGGTGGAAAGAGACCCAGTACTTC.

This clone was seen a few times. The genes are TRBV6-1 and TRBJ2-2; TRBD2 aligns across 8 bases. This CDR3 spans 18 amino acids. Trimming took 0 bases from V and 6 from J; bases not matched to a gene: 12. Germline V gene data show CDR1 as MNHNS and CDR2 as SASEGT. The CDR3 here is CASSEAAGGGGNAGELFF. The CDR3 coding sequence is TGTGCCAGCAGTGAAGCCGCCGGGGGGGGAGGCAACGCCGGGGAGCTGTTTTTT.

This chain uses TRBV4-1 with TRBJ2-5; TRBD1 aligns across 7 bases. The CDR3 spans 17 residues. Looked up from germline, CDR1 is MGHRA and CDR2 is YSYEKL. V gave up 2 bases and J gave up 3 bases; unmatched junction bases: 12. The CDR3 nucleotides are TGCGCCAGCAGCCAAAACCCCGGGACAGCGAGCGAAGAGACCCAGTACTTC. Translation: CASSQNPGTASEETQYF.

The V call is TRBV19, the J call TRBJ1-2; 8 nucleotides match TRBD1. The CDR3 sequence is 14 residues long. Germline CDR1 reads LNHDA; CDR2 reads SQIVND (reference sequence). V was pared by 5 bases and J by 4 bases, with 6 bases of the junction left unmatched. This chain's CDR3 is CASSSQGATYGYTF. The CDR3 bases are TGTGCCAGTAGTTCCCAGGGGGCTACCTATGGCTACACCTTC.

This chain joins TRBV30 and TRBJ2-3; 11 nucleotides align to TRBD1. The CDR3 contains 13 residues. Germline assignment: CDR1 GTSNPN and CDR2 SVGIG (reference sequence). Trimming took 5 bases from V and 3 from J; bases not matched to a gene: 1. The CDR3 coding sequence is TGTGCCTGGGGACAGGGGGCGACAGATACGCAGTATTTT. Its translation is CAWGQGATDTQYF.

J is TRBJ2-5 and V is TRBV11-3, with 11 bases identical to TRBD1. This CDR3 region has 15 residues. Germline assignment: CDR1 SGHNT and CDR2 YENEEA. V was clipped by 5 bases and J by 5 bases; unmatched bases: 7. The CDR3 loop reads CASSPRTGGMETQYF. The DNA of the CDR3 is TGTGCCAGCAGCCCGCGGACAGGGGGCATGGAGACCCAGTACTTC.

This chain connects TRBV4-1 to TRBJ1-1; D unclear. Trimming took off 9 bases at V and 10 bases at J, with 18 bases between the two ends. CDR3 length equals 12 residues. Germline values: CDR1 MGHRA, CDR2 YSYEKL. The CDR3: CASIDKHDGAFF. As DNA, the CDR3 is TGCGCCAGTATTGACAAACATGATGGAGCTTTCTTT.

This rearrangement joins TRBV5-1 to TRBJ2-5; 12 bases match TRBD1. V lost 1 base, J lost 4 bases, and 5 bases stayed unmatched. CDR1 is SGHRS and CDR2 is YFSETQ in the germline V gene. This CDR3 is built from 16 residues. CDR3 protein: CASSLSGQGAGETQYF. In DNA, the CDR3 is TGCGCCAGCAGCTTGTCGGGACAGGGGGCAGGAGAGACCCAGTACTTC.

V usage is TRBV23-1 and J usage is TRBJ2-3; D possibly corresponds to TRBD1 (6 bases). TRBV23-1 is an ORF, and what it does is uncertain. V dropped 0 bases and J dropped 4 bases, with 26 bases sitting between them. The CDR3 runs 20 residues. The CDR3 region has the DNA TGCGCCAGCAGTCAATCTAAAAAGGGCAGGGGCCTGATAGTCGCAGATACGCAGTATTTT. Translated, it gives CASSQSKKGRGLIVADTQYF.

The chain links TRBV2 to TRBJ1-1; 9 bases are shared with TRBD1. The CDR3 sequence is 15 residues long. Losses at the gene ends were 6 bases for V and 2 bases for J; bases not matched to a gene: 7. Per the germline V gene, CDR1 is SNHLY and CDR2 is FYNNEI. CDR3 sequence reads: CASRRWTGANTEAFF. CDR3 in DNA: TGTGCCAGCAGAAGATGGACAGGGGCTAACACTGAAGCTTTCTTT.

The table lists this clone with a few counts. This chain connects TRBV10-2 to TRBJ1-1; a possible D gene is TRBD1 (5 bases). Trimming removed 8 bases from V and 1 base from J, with 14 bases in between. Per the germline V gene, CDR1 is WSHSY and CDR2 is SAAADI. This CDR3 has 14 residues. The DNA for the CDR3 is TGCGCCAGCTTTACGACAGTTAGGAACACTGAAGCTTTCTTT. This gives the protein CASFTTVRNTEAFF.

The V call is TRBV28, the J call TRBJ1-1; D is unresolved. The CDR3 length is 11 residues. V was shortened by 4 bases and J by 6 bases, with 6 bases between the two germline ends. CDR1 and CDR2 from the germline V gene are MDHEN and SYDVKM. As DNA, the CDR3 is TGTGCCAGCAGTTCCCGGGCTGAAGCTTTCTTT. It specifies CASSSRAEAFF.

The J gene is TRBJ1-1, the V gene TRBV6-4; no definite D call. The CDR3 is made up of 13 amino acids. Germline CDR1 is MRHNA and CDR2 is SNTAGT. The V and J ends lost 8 bases and 4 bases respectively, with 14 bases between them. This CDR3 is CASSQSPATEAFF. CDR3 coding DNA: TGTGCCAGCTCTCAAAGCCCCGCCACTGAAGCTTTCTTT.

The chain joins TRBV5-1 to TRBJ1-1; the match to TRBD1 covers 9 bases. The ends lost 0 bases at V and 0 bases at J; junction bases unmatched: 6. CDR3 length equals 17 residues. Per the germline V gene, CDR1 is SGHRS and CDR2 is YFSETQ. In nucleotides, the CDR3 is TGCGCCAGCAGCTTGGTGGGACAGGGAAGGATGAACACTGAAGCTTTCTTT. Translation: CASSLVGQGRMNTEAFF.